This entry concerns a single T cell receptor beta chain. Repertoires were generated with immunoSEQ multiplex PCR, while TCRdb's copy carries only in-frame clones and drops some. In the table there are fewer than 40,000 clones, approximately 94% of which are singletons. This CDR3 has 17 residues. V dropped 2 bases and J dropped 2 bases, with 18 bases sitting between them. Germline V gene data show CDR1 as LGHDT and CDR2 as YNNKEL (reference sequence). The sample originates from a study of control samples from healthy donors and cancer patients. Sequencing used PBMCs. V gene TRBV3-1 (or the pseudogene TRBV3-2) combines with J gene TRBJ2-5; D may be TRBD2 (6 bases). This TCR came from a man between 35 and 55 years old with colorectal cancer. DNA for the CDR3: TGTGCCAGCAGCCAAAATTCTCCTAGCGTTCGTCAAGAGACCCAGTACTTC. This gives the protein CASSQNSPSVRQETQYF.